The clone carrying this TCR beta chain was detected many times. Time point of the sample: before trial treatment. The study gave donors nivolumab, ipilimumab, aspirin, low-dose cyclophosphamide and low-dose radiotherapy. These data are taken from a study of low-dose radiotherapy and immunotherapy resistance in tumors. As for the study in general: A dose of 1 Gy per fraction every two weeks went to Cohort 2, totaling 13 Gy over 26 weeks. On a schedule of every two weeks, intravenous cyclophosphamide at a dose of 200 mg/m2 was delivered one day before each radiation and immunotherapy administration. Starting cycle 1 day 1, oral aspirin 300 mg was given daily for four cycles.

cDNA synthesis used a TRAV/TRBV-specific primer set for both chains. Both a constant-region primer and a V-primer adapter served to amplify TCRs across approximately 19 PCR cycles. A single record per CDR3 protein comes from TCRdb applying MiXCR to the reads. The table records tens of thousands of distinct CDR3 sequences, approximately 25% of them present only once. The CDR3 has 17 amino acids. After removal of 3 bases from V and 5 bases from J, the junction contained 13 bases not matched to a gene. CDR1 is SNHLY, CDR2 FYNNEI, per germline. The TCR was taken from a male donor with prostate cancer. The specimen was PBMCs, collected before treatment. V gene TRBV2 combines with J gene TRBJ2-7; 10 bases line up with TRBD2. The CDR3 nucleotides are TGTGCCAGCAGTGAGAGAGGGGTAGCGGGAGGAAGGGACGAGCAGTACTTC. This encodes CASSERGVAGGRDEQYF.